These 7 T cell receptor beta chains were all obtained from the same sample, sequenced in a study of early T cells in non-severe SARS-CoV-2 infection listed by TCRdb under 2021. The library was obtained by 5' RACE. TCRdb names NextSeq 500 as the instrument used. Clones were called with MiXCR by TCRdb after fastp trimmed the public reads at Q25, and only in-frame beta chains were retained. Identical CDR3 proteins give one entry, which carries the most common genes and DNA. This sample has about 83,000 distinct CDR3 sequences in its table, and 8% to 13% of those were observed once. Of the sample, around 8% is held by the ten largest clones. The material was whole blood, obtained at baseline. The receptors originated from an adult who was a healthcare worker with PCR-confirmed SARS-CoV-2 infection or an uninfected control (not recorded which).

This clonotype has at least ten counts. This chain uses TRBV9 with TRBJ2-2, with D unclear. Trimming cost V 7 bases and J 4 bases, with 14 bases left between them. The CDR3 has 14 amino acids. Germline V gene lookup returns CDR1 SGDLS and CDR2 YYNGEE. CDR3 DNA sequence: TGTGCCAGCGCTGCTGTCTCGTCCACCGGGGAGCTGTTTTTT. This codes for CASAAVSSTGELFF.

V and J are TRBV7-8 and TRBJ2-3, with 7 nucleotides matching TRBD1. CDR3 length equals 14 residues. Germline lookup yields CDR1 SGHVS and CDR2 FQNEAQ. V lost 3 bases, J lost 5 bases, and 5 bases stayed unmatched. The CDR3 loop is CASSFLYRGDTQYF. The CDR3 DNA follows: TGTGCCAGCAGCTTTCTCTACAGGGGAGATACGCAGTATTTT.

This clonotype was detected many times. The rearrangement joins TRBV27 to TRBJ2-7; no clear D gene. V was clipped by 7 bases and J by 3 bases, with 25 bases between them. Germline values: CDR1 MNHEY, CDR2 SMNVEV (reference sequence). This CDR3 region has 17 residues. CDR3 loop: CASKSGFGPSVNYEQYF. In nucleotides, the CDR3 is TGTGCCAGCAAGTCGGGCTTCGGGCCGAGCGTCAACTACGAGCAGTACTTC.

This clonotype was picked up many times. DNA for the CDR3: TGCAGTGGCGTGCATAGGTCCGCTAATGAAAAACTGTTTTTT. This sequence encodes CSGVHRSANEKLFF. V and J are TRBV20-1 and TRBJ1-4, with D uncertain. Germline CDR1 DFQATT, CDR2 SNEGSKA (reference sequence). The CDR3 consists of 14 residues. V lost 7 bases and J 3 bases, leaving 15 bases between the germline ends.

This chain connects TRBV19 to TRBJ2-1, with 15 bases fitting TRBD2. The CDR3 length is 15 residues. Trimming removed 6 bases from V and 6 bases from J; junction bases left unmatched: 3. Germline CDR1 reads LNHDA; CDR2 reads SQIVND (reference sequence). The CDR3 loop is CASSWGLAGGNEQFF. In DNA form, the CDR3 reads TGTGCCAGTAGCTGGGGACTAGCGGGAGGCAATGAGCAGTTCTTC. The full variable domain, in which reference TRBV19 and TRBJ2-1 provide the parts outside the CDR3, is DGGITQSPKYLFRKEGQNVTLSCEQNLNHDAMYWYRQDPGQGLRLIYYSQIVNDFQKGDIAEGYSVSREKKESFPLTVTSAQKNPTAFYLCASSWGLAGGNEQFFGPGTRLTVL.

The chain combines TRBV5-4 with TRBJ2-1, with 8 positions matching TRBD2. V trimming: 7 bases; J trimming: 1 base; junction bases outside the gene matches: 4. This CDR3 has 14 residues. CDR1 is SGHNT, CDR2 YYREEE, per germline (reference sequence). CDR3: CASWSGGSYNEQFF. The CDR3, as DNA: TGTGCCAGCTGGAGCGGGGGTTCCTACAATGAGCAGTTCTTC.

V usage is TRBV5-4 and J usage is TRBJ2-7, with 7 positions matching TRBD1. There are 13 residues in the CDR3. Germline V gene sequence: CDR1 SGHNT, CDR2 YYREEE (reference sequence). J lost 6 bases, V lost 1 base, and 4 bases had no gene match. The CDR3 DNA follows: TGTGCCAGCAGCTTGAGGGGGACAGCCGAGCAGTACTTC. Translated, it gives CASSLRGTAEQYF. Combining the CDR3 with reference TRBV5-4 and TRBJ2-7 gives the whole variable domain ETGVTQSPTHLIKTRGQQVTLRCSSQSGHNTVSWYQQALGQGPQFIFQYYREEENGRGNFPPRFSGLQFPNYSSELNVNALELDDSALYLCASSLRGTAEQYFGPGTRLTVT.